This T cell receptor beta chain was recorded in a study of shared clonotypes between healthy human individuals. Deletions cut 4 bases from V and 2 bases from J, with 4 bases between. The CDR3 extends over 12 amino acids. CDR1 and CDR2 (germline): MNHNS, SASEGT. Genomic DNA belonging to each subset was distributed in equal measure over several immunoSEQ plates. The data were produced by immunoSEQ multiplex PCR, yet TCRdb's version contains in-frame clones alone and is incomplete. The data contain millions of clones, about 95% of them singletons. This clone was seen once. This CDR3 is also generated by other DNA sequences in the sample.

The chain joins TRBV6-1 to TRBJ2-3; no clear D. This sequence was found in a man aged 18 to 29 in good health. Source material: naive CD4+ T cells sorted from blood. Stated subset: CD45RA+ positively selected. The CDR3 sequence: CASSVSTDTQYF. The CDR3 region has the DNA TGTGCCAGCAGTGTCTCCACAGATACGCAGTATTTT.